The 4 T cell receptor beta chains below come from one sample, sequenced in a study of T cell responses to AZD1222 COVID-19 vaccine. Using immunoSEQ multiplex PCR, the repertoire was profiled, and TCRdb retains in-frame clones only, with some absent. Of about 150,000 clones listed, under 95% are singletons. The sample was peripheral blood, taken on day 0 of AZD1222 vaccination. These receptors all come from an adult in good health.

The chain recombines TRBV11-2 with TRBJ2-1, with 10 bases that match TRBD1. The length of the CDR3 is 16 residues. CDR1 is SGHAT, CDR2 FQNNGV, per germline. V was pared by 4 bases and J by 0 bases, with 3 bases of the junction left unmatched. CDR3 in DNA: TGTGCCAGCAGCTCCAGGACAGGGGGCTCCTACAATGAGCAGTTCTTC. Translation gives CASSSRTGGSYNEQFF. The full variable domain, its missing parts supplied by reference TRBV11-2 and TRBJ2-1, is EAGVAQSPRYKIIEKRQSVAFWCNPISGHATLYWYQQILGQGPKLLIQFQNNGVVDDSQLPKDRFSAERLKGVDSTLKIQPAKLEDSAVYLCASSSRTGGSYNEQFFGPGTRLTVL.

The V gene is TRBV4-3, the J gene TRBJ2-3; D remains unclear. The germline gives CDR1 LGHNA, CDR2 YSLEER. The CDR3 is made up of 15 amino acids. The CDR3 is CASRASAHFTDTQYF. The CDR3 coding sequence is TGCGCTTCAAGGGCTTCGGCACATTTCACAGATACGCAGTATTTT.

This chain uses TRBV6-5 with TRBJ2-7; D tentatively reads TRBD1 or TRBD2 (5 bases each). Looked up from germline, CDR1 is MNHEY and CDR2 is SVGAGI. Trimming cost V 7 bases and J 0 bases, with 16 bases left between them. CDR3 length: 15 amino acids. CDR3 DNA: TGTGCCAGCACCAGGGCCACTAGTACCTCCTACGAGCAGTACTTC. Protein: CASTRATSTSYEQYF.

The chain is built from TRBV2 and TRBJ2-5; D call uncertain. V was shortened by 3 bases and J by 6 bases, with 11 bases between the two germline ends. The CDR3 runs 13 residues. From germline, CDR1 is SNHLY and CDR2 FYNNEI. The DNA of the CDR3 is TGTGCCAGCAGTGATGGGGTAGTGCAGACCCAGTACTTC. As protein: CASSDGVVQTQYF.